The 3 T cell receptor beta chains presented below share a single source sample, sequenced in a study of neurological immune-mediated disorders. TCRdb reanalysed the 5' RACE reads using MiXCR and keeps one entry per CDR3 protein. The repertoire holds about 77,000 distinct CDR3 sequences, with 9.4% as singletons. Sample: PBMCs. Receptor source: a man in his fifties in good health.

This clonotype was recorded many times. The chain combines TRBV5-1 with TRBJ2-5; 12 positions agree with TRBD2. CDR3 length: 17 amino acids. V was clipped by 0 bases and J by 5 bases; unmatched bases: 8. Germline lookup yields CDR1 SGHRS and CDR2 YFSETQ. CDR3 bases: TGCGCCAGCAGCTTGGCCGAGACTAGCGGGAGTAGGGAGACCCAGTACTTC. It encodes CASSLAETSGSRETQYF.

This clonotype has at least ten counts. The chain combines TRBV29-1 with TRBJ2-3; D is ambiguous. Germline V gene lookup returns CDR1 SQVTM and CDR2 ANQGSEA. The CDR3 length is 13 residues. Trimming removed 6 bases from V and 6 bases from J, with 16 bases in between. CDR3 residues: CSVERGDRDTQYF. The CDR3 DNA reads as TGCAGCGTAGAGCGCGGAGATAGGGATACGCAGTATTTT.

The table lists this clonotype with many counts. The chain is built from TRBV9 and TRBJ1-1; TRBD1 matches 10 bases. Losses at the gene ends were 2 bases for V and 5 bases for J; bases not matched to a gene: 6. CDR3 size: 15 residues. The germline V gene has CDR1 SGDLS and CDR2 YYNGEE. The CDR3 region is CASSVTPGQGTEAFF. CDR3 sequence (DNA): TGTGCCAGCAGCGTTACCCCGGGACAGGGGACTGAAGCTTTCTTT.